Listed here is a single TCR beta chain. Its antigen is still unknown. The source of the sample is a study of CXCR3-negative and CXCR3-positive naive CD8 T cells. The study, taken as a whole, reports: CXCR3-negative and CXCR3-positive naive cells shared comparable TRBV-TRBJ usage, but memory cells did not.

The libraries of TRB cDNA were constructed through 5' RACE using UMI labels. TCRdb reprocessed the 5' RACE reads, keeping one entry per CDR3 protein, no DNA. The sample table includes approximately 52,000 distinct CDR3 sequences. CDR1 and CDR2 from the germline V gene are SGHRS and YFSETQ. The CDR3 has 16 residues. The material sequenced was memory CD8+ T cells from blood. The sequence was obtained from a human donor in good health. Some clones in this sample may be carry-over from other donors' samples. The V call is TRBV5-1, the J call TRBJ2-2. The CDR3 loop reads CASSPRNPDFDGELFF.